This T cell receptor beta chain was identified during a study of shared clonotypes between healthy human individuals. This clone was detected only once. The ends were cut back, 6 bases at V and 5 bases at J, with 13 bases in the middle. This CDR3 has 14 residues. Per the germline V gene, CDR1 is LNHDA and CDR2 is SQIVND (reference sequence). Sequencing used immunoSEQ multiplex PCR; TCRdb keeps in-frame clones, though not all of them. The sample holds about 730,000 clones; over 55% are singletons and the top ten take approximately 2%. The chain couples TRBV19 to TRBJ1-4; TRBD1 might be the D (6 bases). The sequenced sample consisted of memory CD4+ T cells sorted from blood. The subset here: CD45RA-negative fraction. This TCR was sampled from a woman between 25 and 40 years old in good health. This chain's CDR3 is CASRIRDTNEKLFF. The CDR3 bases are TGTGCCAGTAGGATACGGGACACCAATGAAAAACTGTTTTTT.